This TCR beta chain is from a study of radiotherapy plus CTLA-4 blockade in lung cancer. Study as a whole: For less than 20% of patients, objective responses occurred, and about 33% had disease control.

The protocol was immunoSEQ multiplex PCR, while the TCRdb copy is restricted to in-frame clones and leaves out a portion. The sample records 70,000 to 95,000 clones, about four fifths being singletons. V lost 2 bases and J lost 3; bases outside the gene matches: 15. Germline V gene data show CDR1 as SGHNT and CDR2 as YYREEE (reference sequence). The CDR3 runs to 18 residues. This sequence originates from a human donor with non-small cell lung cancer that progressed on radiotherapy plus ipilimumab. The V call is TRBV5-4, the J call TRBJ2-7; 9 nucleotides align to TRBD2. Here the sequenced sample was peripheral blood, taken from a patient treated with radiotherapy plus ipilimumab. CDR3: CASSLIPAGGTFDYEQYF. In DNA, the CDR3 is TGTGCCAGCAGCTTAATCCCAGCGGGAGGTACATTCGACTACGAGCAGTACTTC.